This TCR beta chain was sequenced in a study of control samples from healthy donors and cancer patients. CDR1 is MNHEY, CDR2 SVGAGI, per germline. The CDR3 is 12 amino acids. The V and J ends lost 6 bases and 5 bases respectively, with 10 bases between them. TCRdb's copy holds only in-frame clones and misses some; the assay was immunoSEQ multiplex PCR. The profile covers about 120,000 clones, with more than 70% appearing a single time and around 3% taken by the ten largest. The V call is TRBV6-5, the J call TRBJ1-1; D call uncertain. Sequenced sample: blood. The origin of this receptor is a man in his fifties or sixties in good health. The CDR3 sequence: CASSTGRTEAFF. The CDR3, as DNA: TGTGCCAGCAGCACGGGGAGGACTGAAGCTTTCTTT.